The 10 T cell receptor beta chains below come from one sample, sequenced in a study of radiotherapy plus CTLA-4 blockade in lung cancer. Method: immunoSEQ multiplex PCR; TCRdb's copy keeps in-frame clones and lacks some. Of 75,000 to 100,000 clones in the sample, roughly 80% were seen once. The material was peripheral blood, obtained from a patient treated with radiotherapy plus ipilimumab. Receptors originate from a human donor with non-small cell lung cancer who had a partial response to radiotherapy plus ipilimumab.

The rearrangement links TRBV18 to TRBJ2-3; 10 bases align to TRBD1. This CDR3 contains 14 residues. Trimming cost V 2 bases and J 6 bases; bases outside gene matches: 2. The germline gives CDR1 KGHSH, CDR2 LQKENI. This CDR3 is CASSPGTGADTQYF. The CDR3 DNA reads as TGTGCCAGCTCACCAGGGACAGGGGCCGATACGCAGTATTTT. The whole variable domain, remainder taken from reference TRBV18 and TRBJ2-3, is NAGVMQNPRHLVRRRGQEARLRCSPMKGHSHVYWYRQLPEEGLKFMVYLQKENIIDESGMPKERFSAEFPKEGPSILRIQQVVRGDSAAYFCASSPGTGADTQYFGPGTRLTVL.

The genes are TRBV5-4 and TRBJ2-1; 8 bases match TRBD1. With V trimmed by 1 base and J by 1 base, 1 base remained unmatched. The CDR3 has 15 residues. Germline V gene data show CDR1 as SGHNT and CDR2 as YYREEE (reference sequence). For the CDR3, the DNA is TGTGCCAGCAGCTTGAGGGACAGGTCCTACAATGAGCAGTTCTTC. Translating it yields CASSLRDRSYNEQFF.

The chain links TRBV2 to TRBJ1-2, with a possible D match to TRBD1 (5 bases). The CDR3 is made up of 17 amino acids. Trimming shortened V by 6 bases and J by 3 bases, and 23 bases separated the two germline ends. Looked up from germline, CDR1 is SNHLY and CDR2 is FYNNEI. The CDR3 loop reads CASSRPTPGPVDYGYTF. The DNA for the CDR3 is TGTGCCAGCAGCCGCCCGACACCAGGGCCCGTGGACTATGGCTACACCTTC.

J is TRBJ2-7 and V is TRBV5-6; D might be TRBD2 (5 bases). The V gene's germline CDR1 is SGHDT and CDR2 YYEEEE. The CDR3 sequence is 12 residues long. V was trimmed by 4 bases and J by 2 bases, leaving 7 bases between them. CDR3 nucleotide sequence: TGTGCCAGCAGCACCGGGACCTACGAGCAGTACTTC. Its protein is CASSTGTYEQYF. Full variable domain (remainder filled in from reference TRBV5-6 and TRBJ2-7): DAGVTQSPTHLIKTRGQQVTLRCSPKSGHDTVSWYQQALGQGPQFIFQYYEEEERQRGNFPDRFSGHQFPNYSSELNVNALLLGDSALYLCASSTGTYEQYFGPGTRLTVT.

This clone has more than one count but fewer than ten. V is TRBV6-1 and J is TRBJ2-7, with no clear D. CDR1 and CDR2 (germline): MNHNS, SASEGT. V was shortened by 8 bases and J by 3 bases, with 5 bases between the two germline ends. The CDR3 spans 10 residues. The CDR3 bases are TGTGCCAGCCAGGACTACGAGCAGTACTTC. Translating gives CASQDYEQYF.

The chain employs TRBV14 and TRBJ1-3; TRBD1 matches 7 bases. The CDR3 runs to 15 residues. Germline values: CDR1 SGHDN, CDR2 FVKESK. The J segment lost 4 bases and the V segment lost 4 bases, leaving 7 bases of the junction unmatched. This CDR3 reads CASSRNRDSGNTIYF. Here the CDR3 DNA reads TGTGCCAGCAGCCGCAACCGGGACAGCGGAAACACCATATATTTT.

V usage is TRBV9 and J usage is TRBJ2-2; unclear D gene. This CDR3 has 12 amino acids. Germline lookup yields CDR1 SGDLS and CDR2 YYNGEE. V was pared by 0 bases and J by 6 bases, with 3 bases between. The DNA for the CDR3 is TGTGCCAGCAGCGTAGTCGCCGGGGAGCTGTTTTTT. Its translation: CASSVVAGELFF.

This clone came up once. CDR3 sequence: CASIGLAGEAAEQYF. Here the CDR3 DNA reads TGTGCCAGCATCGGACTAGCGGGAGAGGCCGCCGAGCAGTACTTC. The V and J genes are TRBV2 and TRBJ2-7, with TRBD2 matching 13 bases. The CDR3 totals 15 residues. The V gene end was trimmed by 7 bases and the J gene end by 6 bases; junction bases not matched to a gene: 9. CDR1 is SNHLY and CDR2 is FYNNEI in the germline V gene.

This chain connects TRBV19 to TRBJ1-1; D not certain. The germline gives CDR1 LNHDA, CDR2 SQIVND (reference sequence). V lost 3 bases, J lost 4 bases, and 9 bases lay in between. The CDR3 is 13 residues long. The CDR3, as DNA: TGTGCCAGTAGTATTTCGTCCCGCACTGAAGCTTTCTTT. It translates to CASSISSRTEAFF.

The chain couples TRBV28 to TRBJ1-2; TRBD1 is a possible D gene (5 bases). This CDR3 region has 14 residues. Trimming removed 3 bases at V and 4 bases at J, with 12 bases between. CDR1 and CDR2 from the germline V gene are MDHEN and SYDVKM. CDR3 DNA: TGTGCCAGCAGTTTGGGGGGGGTTGGCTATGGCTACACCTTC. Translating it yields CASSLGGVGYGYTF.